The T cell receptor beta chain described here comes from a study of a mutant IDH1 vaccine in newly diagnosed glioma. Study as a whole: Most patients had radiochemotherapy with temozolomide before enrollment; others had one alone.

This CDR3 region has 11 residues. The germline gives CDR1 GTSNPN, CDR2 SVGIG (reference sequence). The repertoire was sequenced with immunoSEQ multiplex PCR; TCRdb's copy has only in-frame clones and lacks some. The sample has about 20,000 clones, approximately 85% seen once. Time point here: baseline, week 1 (first vaccination visit). Treatment denoted: pre-vaccination baseline after standard-of-care therapy. There were new WHO grade 3 or 4 astrocytomas in the donors, and these were IDH1-mutant and ATRX-lost. Notes on the study in general: Altogether, about 93% of patients exhibited vaccine-induced immune responses. Pseudoprogression apparently tracked independently of changes in top peripheral T cell clonotypes.

In the case of this clone: Its antigen is not identified.

The TCR comes from a man between 35 and 55 years old with glioma. This material consisted of PBMCs, taken from a glioma patient treated with radiotherapy, temozolomide or both. The chain uses TRBV30 and TRBJ2-1; D possibly corresponds to TRBD1 (5 bases). The CDR3 is CASGQYNEQFF. The DNA of the CDR3 is TGTGCATCAGGGCAGTACAATGAGCAGTTCTTC.